The 5 T cell receptor beta chains listed next were all sequenced from one sample in a study of CXCR3-negative and CXCR3-positive naive CD8 T cells. Study-wide findings and caveats: A higher hydrophobicity marked the TRB CDR3s of CXCR3-positive naive cells versus CXCR3-negative naive cells.

The TRB cDNA libraries were prepared by 5' RACE with UMI labels. Using the 5' RACE reads, TCRdb records one entry per CDR3 protein without DNA. Its table lists around 160,000 distinct CDR3 sequences. The antigens for these receptors are not known. Sample: naive CXCR3+ CD8+ T cells from blood. Subset denoted: CD45RO-CCR7+CD27+CD95- naive CD8+ T cells expressing CXCR3 (TNR3+). These receptors originate from a human donor in good health. Some clones in this sample may be carry-over from other donors' samples.

The chain carries TRBV11-2 and TRBJ2-2. Germline V gene sequence: CDR1 SGHAT, CDR2 FQNNGV. The CDR3 consists of 16 residues. This CDR3 is CASTQPRLTNTGELFF.

This rearrangement joins TRBV19 to TRBJ1-2. Looked up from germline, CDR1 is LNHDA and CDR2 is SQIVND (reference sequence). This CDR3 has 14 amino acids. The CDR3 region is CATNVGIGDYGYTF.

The chain is built from TRBV5-4 and TRBJ2-3; checking the TCRdb D call of TRBD2 is not possible without DNA. The CDR3 totals 19 residues. Germline V CDR1 and CDR2: SGHNT, YYREEE (reference sequence). This CDR3 reads CASSFVSLAGGPLPDTQYF.

The V and J genes are TRBV28 and TRBJ2-7. CDR1 is MDHEN and CDR2 is SYDVKM in the germline V gene. CDR3 length equals 14 residues. CDR3 sequence reads: CASSPAEGSYEQYF.

The chain combines TRBV12-3 or TRBV12-4 with TRBJ1-2; with no DNA, the TCRdb D assignment of TRBD1 cannot be verified. This CDR3 is built from 14 residues. The CDR3 loop is CASSYSDRGYGYTF.